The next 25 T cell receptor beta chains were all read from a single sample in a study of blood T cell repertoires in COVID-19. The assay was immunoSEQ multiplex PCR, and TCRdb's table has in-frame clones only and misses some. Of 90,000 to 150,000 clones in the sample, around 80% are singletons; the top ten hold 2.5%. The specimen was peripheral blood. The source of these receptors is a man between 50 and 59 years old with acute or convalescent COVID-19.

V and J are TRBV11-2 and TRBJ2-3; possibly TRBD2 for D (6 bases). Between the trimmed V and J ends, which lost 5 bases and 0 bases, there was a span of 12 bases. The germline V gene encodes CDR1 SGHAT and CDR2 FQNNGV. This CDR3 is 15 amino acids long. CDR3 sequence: CASSTSSVSTDTQYF. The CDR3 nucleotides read TGTGCCAGCAGCACTTCTAGCGTCAGCACAGATACGCAGTATTTT.

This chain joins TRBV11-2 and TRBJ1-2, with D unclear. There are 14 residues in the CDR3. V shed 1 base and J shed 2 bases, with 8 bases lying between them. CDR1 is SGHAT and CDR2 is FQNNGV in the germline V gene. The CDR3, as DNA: TGTGCCAGCAGCTTAGGGGTACTAAACTATGGCTACACCTTC. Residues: CASSLGVLNYGYTF.

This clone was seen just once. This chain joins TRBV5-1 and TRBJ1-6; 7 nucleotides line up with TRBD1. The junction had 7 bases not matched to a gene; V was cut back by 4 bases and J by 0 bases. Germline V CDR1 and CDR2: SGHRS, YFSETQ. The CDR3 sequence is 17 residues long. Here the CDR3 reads CASSVSRDSSYNSPLHF. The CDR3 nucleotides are TGCGCCAGCAGCGTATCCCGGGACAGCTCCTATAATTCACCCCTCCACTTT.

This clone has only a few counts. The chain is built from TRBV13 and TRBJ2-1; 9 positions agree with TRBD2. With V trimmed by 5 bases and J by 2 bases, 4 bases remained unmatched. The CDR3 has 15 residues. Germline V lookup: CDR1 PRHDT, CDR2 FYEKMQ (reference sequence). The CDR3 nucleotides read TGTGCCAGCAGCCGCGGGGGGGCGGCCTACAATGAGCAGTTCTTC. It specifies CASSRGGAAYNEQFF.

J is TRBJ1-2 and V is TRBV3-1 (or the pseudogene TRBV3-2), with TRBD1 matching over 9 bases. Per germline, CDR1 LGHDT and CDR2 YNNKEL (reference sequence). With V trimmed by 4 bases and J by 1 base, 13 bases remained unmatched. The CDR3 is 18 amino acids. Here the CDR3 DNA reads TGTGCCAGCAGCCTCGTGGTGACAGGGGGATGGGTTAACTATGGCTACACCTTC. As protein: CASSLVVTGGWVNYGYTF.

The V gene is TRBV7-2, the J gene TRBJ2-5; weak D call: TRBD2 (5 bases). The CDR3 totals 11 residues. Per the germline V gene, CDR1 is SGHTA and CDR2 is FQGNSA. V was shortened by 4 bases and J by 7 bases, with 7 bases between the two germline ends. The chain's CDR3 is CASSSRGTQYF. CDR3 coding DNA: TGTGCCAGCAGCTCCCGGGGGACCCAGTACTTC.

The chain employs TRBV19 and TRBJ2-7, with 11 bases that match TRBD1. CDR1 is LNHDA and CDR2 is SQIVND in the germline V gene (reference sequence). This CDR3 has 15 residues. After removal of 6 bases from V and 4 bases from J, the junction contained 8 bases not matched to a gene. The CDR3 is CASSETGQGAYEQYF. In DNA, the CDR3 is TGTGCCAGTAGCGAAACAGGACAGGGGGCGTACGAGCAGTACTTC.

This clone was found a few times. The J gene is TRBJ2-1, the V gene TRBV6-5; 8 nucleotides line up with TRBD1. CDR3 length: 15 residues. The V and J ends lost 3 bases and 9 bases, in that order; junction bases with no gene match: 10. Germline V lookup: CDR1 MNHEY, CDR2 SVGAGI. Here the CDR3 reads CASSYTGGIGSEQFF. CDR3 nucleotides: TGTGCCAGCAGTTATACAGGGGGTATAGGGAGTGAGCAGTTCTTC.

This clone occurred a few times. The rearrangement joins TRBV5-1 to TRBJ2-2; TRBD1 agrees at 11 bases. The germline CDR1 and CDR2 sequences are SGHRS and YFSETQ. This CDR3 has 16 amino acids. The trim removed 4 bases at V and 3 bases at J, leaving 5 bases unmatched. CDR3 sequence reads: CASSRGTGGYTGELFF. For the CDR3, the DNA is TGCGCCAGCAGCCGGGGGACAGGGGGATACACCGGGGAGCTGTTTTTT.

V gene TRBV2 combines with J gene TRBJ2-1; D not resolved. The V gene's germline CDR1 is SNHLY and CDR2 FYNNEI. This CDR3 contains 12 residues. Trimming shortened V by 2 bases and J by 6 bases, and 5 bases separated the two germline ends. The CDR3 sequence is CASSESSNEQFF. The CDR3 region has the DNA TGTGCCAGCAGTGAAAGTAGCAATGAGCAGTTCTTC. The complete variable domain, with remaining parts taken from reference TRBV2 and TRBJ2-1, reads EPEVTQTPSHQVTQMGQEVILRCVPISNHLYFYWYRQILGQKVEFLVSFYNNEISEKSEIFDDQFSVERPDGSNFTLKIRSTKLEDSAMYFCASSESSNEQFFGPGTRLTVL.

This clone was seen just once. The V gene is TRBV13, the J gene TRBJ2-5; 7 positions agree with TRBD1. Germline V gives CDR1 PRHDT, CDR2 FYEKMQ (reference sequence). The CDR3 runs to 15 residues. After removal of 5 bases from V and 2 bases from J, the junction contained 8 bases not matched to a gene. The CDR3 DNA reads TGTGCCAGCAGCGAAAGGGGGCTAAATCAAGAGACCCAGTACTTC. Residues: CASSERGLNQETQYF.

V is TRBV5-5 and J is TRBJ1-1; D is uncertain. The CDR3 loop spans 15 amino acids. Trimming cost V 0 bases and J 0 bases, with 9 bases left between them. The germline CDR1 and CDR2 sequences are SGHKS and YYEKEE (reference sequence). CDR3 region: CASSLEALVNTEAFF. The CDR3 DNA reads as TGTGCCAGCAGCTTGGAAGCCCTTGTGAACACTGAAGCTTTCTTT.

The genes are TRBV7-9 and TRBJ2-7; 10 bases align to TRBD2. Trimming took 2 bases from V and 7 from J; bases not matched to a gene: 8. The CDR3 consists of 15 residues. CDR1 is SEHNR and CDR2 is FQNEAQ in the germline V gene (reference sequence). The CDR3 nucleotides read TGTGCCAGCAGCTTATCTCTAGCGGGAGTTGGGGAGCAGTACTTC. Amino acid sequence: CASSLSLAGVGEQYF.

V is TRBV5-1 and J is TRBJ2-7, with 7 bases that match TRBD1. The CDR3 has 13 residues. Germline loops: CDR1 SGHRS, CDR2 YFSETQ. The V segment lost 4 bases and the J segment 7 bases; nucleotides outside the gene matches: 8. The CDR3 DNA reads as TGCGCCAGCAGCATCCGGGACAGAGGGGAGCAGTACTTC. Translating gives CASSIRDRGEQYF.

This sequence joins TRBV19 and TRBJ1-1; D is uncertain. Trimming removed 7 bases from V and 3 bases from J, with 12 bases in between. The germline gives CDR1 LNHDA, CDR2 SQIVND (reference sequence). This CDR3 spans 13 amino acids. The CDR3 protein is CASKAQGDTEAFF. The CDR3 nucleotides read TGTGCCAGTAAAGCACAAGGAGACACTGAAGCTTTCTTT. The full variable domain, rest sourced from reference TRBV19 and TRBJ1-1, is DGGITQSPKYLFRKEGQNVTLSCEQNLNHDAMYWYRQDPGQGLRLIYYSQIVNDFQKGDIAEGYSVSREKKESFPLTVTSAQKNPTAFYLCASKAQGDTEAFFGQGTRLTVV.

The CDR3 coding sequence is TGTGCCAGCAGGGGGACAGGGGGCGTCCACGAGCAGTACTTC. This codes for CASRGTGGVHEQYF. The J gene is TRBJ2-7, the V gene TRBV28; 12 bases align to TRBD1. Trimming cost V 6 bases and J 5 bases; bases outside gene matches: 5. The CDR3 has 14 amino acids. The germline V gene has CDR1 MDHEN and CDR2 SYDVKM. Full variable domain (missing parts from reference TRBV28 and TRBJ2-7): DVKVTQSSRYLVKRTGEKVFLECVQDMDHENMFWYRQDPGLGLRLIYFSYDVKMKEKGDIPEGYSVSREKKERFSLILESASTNQTSMYLCASRGTGGVHEQYFGPGTRLTVT.

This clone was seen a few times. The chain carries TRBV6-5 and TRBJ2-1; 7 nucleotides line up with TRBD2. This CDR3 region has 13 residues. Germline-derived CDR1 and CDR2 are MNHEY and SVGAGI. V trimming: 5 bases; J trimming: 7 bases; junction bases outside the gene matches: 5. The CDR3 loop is CASSRSGENEQFF. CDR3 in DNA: TGTGCCAGCAGTAGGAGCGGGGAAAATGAGCAGTTCTTC.

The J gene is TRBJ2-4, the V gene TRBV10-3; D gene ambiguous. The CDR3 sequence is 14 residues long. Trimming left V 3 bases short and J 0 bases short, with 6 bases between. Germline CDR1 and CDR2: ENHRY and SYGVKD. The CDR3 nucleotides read TGTGCCATCAGTGAAGCACTAGCCAAAAACATTCAGTACTTC. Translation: CAISEALAKNIQYF.

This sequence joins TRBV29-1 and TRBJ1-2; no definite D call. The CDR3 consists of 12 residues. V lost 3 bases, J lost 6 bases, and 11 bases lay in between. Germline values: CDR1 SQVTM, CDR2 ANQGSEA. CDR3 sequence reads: CSVEVNGDGYTF. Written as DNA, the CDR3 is TGCAGCGTTGAGGTCAACGGGGATGGCTACACCTTC.

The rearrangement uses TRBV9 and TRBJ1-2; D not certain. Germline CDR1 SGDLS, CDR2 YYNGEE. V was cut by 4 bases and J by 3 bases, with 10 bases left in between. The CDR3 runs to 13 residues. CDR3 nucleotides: TGTGCCAGCAGCAAGACTCTGGACTATGGCTACACCTTC. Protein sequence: CASSKTLDYGYTF.

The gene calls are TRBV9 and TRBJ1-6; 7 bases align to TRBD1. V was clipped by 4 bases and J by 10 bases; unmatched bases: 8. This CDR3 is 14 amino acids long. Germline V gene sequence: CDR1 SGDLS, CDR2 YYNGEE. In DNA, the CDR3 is TGTGCCAGCAGCCCCCGAGGGGGCTGGTCACCCCTCCACTTT. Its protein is CASSPRGGWSPLHF.

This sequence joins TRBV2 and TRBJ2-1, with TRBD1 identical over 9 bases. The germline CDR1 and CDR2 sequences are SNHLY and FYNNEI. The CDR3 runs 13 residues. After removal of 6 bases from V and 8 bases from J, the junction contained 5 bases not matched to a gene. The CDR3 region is CASRTTGGDEQFF. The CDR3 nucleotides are TGTGCCAGCAGAACGACAGGGGGGGATGAGCAGTTCTTC.

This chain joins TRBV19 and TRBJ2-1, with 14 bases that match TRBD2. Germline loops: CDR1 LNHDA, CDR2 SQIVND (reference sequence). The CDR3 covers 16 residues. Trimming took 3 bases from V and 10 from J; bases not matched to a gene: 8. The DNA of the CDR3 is TGTGCCAGTAGTATCGTTGCGGGACTAGCGGGAGACGAGCAGTTCTTC. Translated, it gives CASSIVAGLAGDEQFF.

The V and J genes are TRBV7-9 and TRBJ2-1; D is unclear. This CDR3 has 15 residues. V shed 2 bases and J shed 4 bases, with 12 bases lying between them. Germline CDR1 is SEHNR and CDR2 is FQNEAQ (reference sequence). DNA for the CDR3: TGTGCCAGCAGCTTATCATTCCAGCGATACAATGAGCAGTTCTTC. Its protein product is CASSLSFQRYNEQFF.

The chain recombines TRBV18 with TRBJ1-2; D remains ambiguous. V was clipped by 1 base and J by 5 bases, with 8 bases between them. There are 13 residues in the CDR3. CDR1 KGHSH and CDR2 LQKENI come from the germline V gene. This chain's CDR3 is CASSPQTDYGYTF. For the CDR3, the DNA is TGTGCCAGCTCACCACAAACAGATTATGGCTACACCTTC.